This T cell receptor beta chain was sequenced in a study of T cells after yellow fever vaccination. Study results and caveats: When the response was secondary, it was weaker but reached its peak faster, day 5 versus 15.

As for this clonotype: Antigen unknown.

In TCRdb, the 5' RACE reads were re-called with MiXCR into one record per CDR3 protein. The table includes 300,000 or so distinct CDR3 sequences, 10% to 15% detected once. The sequence derives from a man younger than 45 who received the YFV17D yellow fever vaccine. Specimen: CD4+ T cells sorted from PBMCs, collected 45 days after the yellow fever booster vaccination.

The CDR3 sequence: CATSDMVSRGDEQFF. As DNA, the CDR3 is TGTGCCACCAGTGATATGGTGAGCAGGGGTGATGAGCAGTTCTTC. The chain recombines TRBV24-1 with TRBJ2-1, with a possible D match to TRBD1 (6 bases). Germline V lookup: CDR1 KGHDR, CDR2 SFDVKD. V lost 3 bases to trimming and J lost 8 bases, with 16 bases between them. CDR3 size: 15 residues.